The clone carrying this TCR beta chain has ten or more counts. The antigen remains unidentified. The CDR3 loop spans 14 amino acids. Deletions cut 0 bases from V and 0 bases from J, with 4 bases between. In germline, CDR1 is MNHEY, CDR2 SVGAGI. The sample is drawn from a study of metastatic and nonmetastatic thyroid tumors. Study summary: Comparative analysis of repertoires was undertaken across blood and tumor or nodule tissue obtained from malignant and benign thyroid patients.

In the study's own analysis: Variation in CDR3 across clinicopathological groups served as the basis for constructing a distant-metastasis classifier in papillary thyroid cancer. Through MiXCR, TCRdb re-clonotyped the PCR reads. It is TCRdb's table, rather than the study itself, that gives the V and J calls and clone size. The table records about 17,000 clones, around 16% of them present only once. Notes on the study in general: As reported, TCR beta diversity in blood and tumor was significantly higher in malignant thyroid tumors than in benign nodules.

Among the patients, none had received any treatment before thyroid surgery. This TCR derives from a male donor with papillary thyroid cancer or a benign thyroid nodule (not recorded which). Some clones in this sample may be carry-over from other donors' samples. The chain joins TRBV6-5 to TRBJ2-3; unclear D gene. Sequenced sample: blood. For the CDR3, the DNA is TGTGCCAGCAGTTACTCCCAGAGCACAGATACGCAGTATTTT. As protein: CASSYSQSTDTQYF.